The T cell receptor beta chain under discussion was sequenced for a study of blood T cell repertoires in COVID-19. This clone was observed a handful of times. J was trimmed by 4 bases and V by 2 bases; bases with no gene match: 4. From germline, CDR1 is KGHSH and CDR2 LQKENI. The CDR3 runs to 16 residues. In the original processing: The authors estimated nucleated cell counts from reference gene primer amplification. Repertoires were generated with immunoSEQ multiplex PCR, while TCRdb's copy carries only in-frame clones and drops some. Clonal size and the V and J genes are those of that table, whereas D and trimming came from the DNA. This table has 200,000 to 300,000 clones, 75% to 85% appearing once.

This receptor was identified in a woman over 75 with COVID-19, enrolled during active disease. The sample consisted of peripheral blood. The rearrangement links TRBV18 to TRBJ2-2; 10 nucleotides line up with TRBD1. The CDR3 protein is CASSPRRDRGTGELFF. CDR3 coding DNA: TGTGCCAGCTCACCAAGGAGGGACAGGGGCACCGGGGAGCTGTTTTTT.